Each of the 32 T cell receptor beta chains below was sequenced from the same sample in a study of blood T cell repertoires in COVID-19 (dated by TCRdb to the early 2020s). The library was built by means of the immunoSEQ multiplex PCR assay. The immuneACCESS repertoire file appears here via TCRdb, limited to in-frame rearrangements. These files lack a portion of the clones; in checked studies, under half of the deficit traces to unresolved V genes, and the cause of the others is not known. The sample includes just over 70,000 clones, with about four fifths observed a single time. About 20% of the sample belongs to the ten largest clones. The sequenced sample consisted of peripheral blood. These receptors all stem from a man aged 65 to 79 who had recovered from COVID-19.

This sequence joins TRBV7-8 and TRBJ2-1; the match to TRBD1 covers 10 bases. Germline CDR1 SGHVS, CDR2 FQNEAQ. This CDR3 has 13 amino acids. V lost 10 bases to trimming and J lost 3 bases; unmatched junction nucleotides: 3. CDR3: CATGTGDYNEQFF. The DNA of the CDR3 is TGTGCCACCGGGACAGGGGACTACAATGAGCAGTTCTTC.

The chain carries TRBV7-2 and TRBJ2-5; 15 bases line up with TRBD2. The length of the CDR3 is 16 residues. V dropped 4 bases and J dropped 5; count of bases not matched to a gene: 5. Germline lookup yields CDR1 SGHTA and CDR2 FQGNSA. CDR3 DNA sequence: TGTGCCAGCAGCTACCAGGGGACTAGCGGGGGGGAGACCCAGTACTTC. Its protein is CASSYQGTSGGETQYF.

The gene calls are TRBV5-1 and TRBJ2-5; 9 bases fit TRBD2. This CDR3 contains 16 residues. Germline assignment: CDR1 SGHRS and CDR2 YFSETQ. Trimming cost V 0 bases and J 5 bases; bases outside gene matches: 8. The DNA for the CDR3 is TGCGCCAGCAGCTTGGTGGCGGGGGGGCGATCGGAGACCCAGTACTTC. Amino acids: CASSLVAGGRSETQYF. The complete variable domain, with remaining parts taken from reference TRBV5-1 and TRBJ2-5, reads KAGVTQTPRYLIKTRGQQVTLSCSPISGHRSVSWYQQTPGQGLQFLFEYFSETQRNKGNFPGRFSGRQFSNSRSEMNVSTLELGDSALYLCASSLVAGGRSETQYFGPGTRLLVL.

The rearrangement uses TRBV2 and TRBJ2-5; weak D call: TRBD2 (7 bases). This CDR3 region has 13 residues. V gave up 6 bases and J gave up 5 bases, with 13 bases separating them. The germline gives CDR1 SNHLY, CDR2 FYNNEI. The CDR3 bases are TGTGCCAGCAGAGGAAGGGGGGGGGAGACCCAGTACTTC. Its protein is CASRGRGGETQYF.

This clone has just a few counts. CDR3 sequence (DNA): TGTGCCAGCAGCGCAAGCCAGGGTCCGCAGTATTTT. As protein: CASSASQGPQYF. This rearrangement joins TRBV7-8 to TRBJ2-3; TRBD1 is a possible D gene (5 bases). V was trimmed by 5 bases and J by 10 bases, leaving 13 bases between them. Germline V gene lookup returns CDR1 SGHVS and CDR2 FQNEAQ. The CDR3 covers 12 residues.

J is TRBJ1-2 and V is TRBV19, with 7 bases aligning to TRBD1. V lost 5 bases and J lost 1; bases outside the gene matches: 4. Germline lookup yields CDR1 LNHDA and CDR2 SQIVND (reference sequence). The CDR3 totals 14 residues. The CDR3 reads CASSPQGNNYGYTF. The CDR3 nucleotides read TGTGCCAGTAGTCCACAGGGGAATAACTATGGCTACACCTTC.

This clone was seen just once. The chain couples TRBV5-6 to TRBJ2-2; D unclear. V gave up 2 bases and J gave up 6 bases, with 5 bases separating them. Germline assignment: CDR1 SGHDT and CDR2 YYEEEE. CDR3 size: 12 residues. The CDR3 is CASSLEAGELFF. Here the CDR3 DNA reads TGTGCCAGCAGCTTAGAGGCCGGGGAGCTGTTTTTT.

V is TRBV30 and J is TRBJ1-6, with 9 bases aligning to TRBD1. CDR3 length: 15 amino acids. V lost 7 bases and J lost 10; bases outside the gene matches: 14. In germline, CDR1 is GTSNPN, CDR2 SVGIG (reference sequence). CDR3 sequence reads: CASREDRGPESPLHF. DNA for the CDR3: TGTGCCTCCCGCGAGGACAGGGGACCGGAATCACCCCTCCACTTT.

J is TRBJ1-5 and V is TRBV18; D is perhaps TRBD1 (6 bases). Germline V gene sequence: CDR1 KGHSH, CDR2 LQKENI. Trimming pared 3 bases from V and 7 bases from J, leaving 16 bases between. The CDR3 runs 15 residues. In nucleotides, the CDR3 is TGTGCCAGCTCACCCCGGACAGACGCCCTCCAGCCCCAGCATTTT. The encoded protein is CASSPRTDALQPQHF. Full variable domain (rest looked up from reference TRBV18 and TRBJ1-5): NAGVMQNPRHLVRRRGQEARLRCSPMKGHSHVYWYRQLPEEGLKFMVYLQKENIIDESGMPKERFSAEFPKEGPSILRIQQVVRGDSAAYFCASSPRTDALQPQHFGDGTRLSIL.

This chain uses TRBV4-2 with TRBJ2-3; D unclear. The CDR3 totals 14 residues. Germline V gene sequence: CDR1 LGHNA, CDR2 YNFKEQ. Trimming pared 3 bases from V and 4 bases from J, leaving 11 bases between. The CDR3 spells CASSQGPYADTQYF. In DNA, the CDR3 is TGTGCCAGCAGCCAGGGCCCGTACGCAGATACGCAGTATTTT.

The rearrangement links TRBV5-1 to TRBJ2-1; 12 nucleotides align to TRBD2. Germline V lookup: CDR1 SGHRS, CDR2 YFSETQ. With 1 base clipped from V and 7 bases from J, the junction kept 6 bases outside the gene matches. This CDR3 is 16 amino acids long. The CDR3 loop reads CASSLSALAGGNEQFF. The CDR3 DNA reads as TGCGCCAGCAGCTTGTCAGCTCTAGCGGGGGGGAATGAGCAGTTCTTC.

The chain uses TRBV3-1 (or the pseudogene TRBV3-2) and TRBJ2-7; 7 bases line up with TRBD1. The V gene end was trimmed by 4 bases and the J gene end by 3 bases; junction bases not matched to a gene: 9. Germline assignment: CDR1 LGHDT and CDR2 YNNKEL (reference sequence). The CDR3 has 15 residues. This chain's CDR3 is CASSLQSGQFYEQYF. The DNA of the CDR3 is TGTGCCAGCAGCCTGCAATCGGGACAGTTCTACGAGCAGTACTTC.

This chain links TRBV5-1 with TRBJ1-1, with 7 bases aligning to TRBD1. Germline trimming cut 0 bases from V and 6 bases from J; bases unmatched to any gene: 11. The CDR3 covers 16 residues. Germline V CDR1 and CDR2: SGHRS, YFSETQ. The CDR3 region is CASSLERTGQAAEAFF. The CDR3 DNA follows: TGCGCCAGCAGCTTGGAGAGGACCGGACAGGCGGCTGAAGCTTTCTTT.

This chain connects TRBV7-8 to TRBJ2-1; possible D gene TRBD1, 5 bases. The ends were cut back, 3 bases at V and 5 bases at J, with 11 bases in the middle. Germline V lookup: CDR1 SGHVS, CDR2 FQNEAQ. This CDR3 comprises 14 residues. This CDR3 reads CASSLTVKDNEQFF. CDR3 DNA sequence: TGTGCCAGCAGCTTGACAGTCAAAGACAATGAGCAGTTCTTC.

V and J are TRBV7-6 and TRBJ2-1, with D perhaps TRBD2 (6 bases). Germline CDR1 reads SGHVS; CDR2 reads FNYEAQ. Trimming stripped 5 bases from V and 7 bases from J, with 9 bases between. The CDR3 is 12 amino acids. The CDR3 DNA reads TGTGCCAGCAGCCCCCGGGAGAATGAGCAGTTCTTC. It yields the protein CASSPRENEQFF.

The rearrangement links TRBV10-1 to TRBJ2-5, with D possibly TRBD2 on 5 matching bases. The V end lost 6 bases, the J end lost 1 base, and 9 bases lay between the germline ends. Looked up from germline, CDR1 is WNHNN and CDR2 is SYGVQD (reference sequence). The CDR3 has 13 residues. Written as DNA, the CDR3 is TGCGCCAGCAGCCGGGGATCCCAAGAGACCCAGTACTTC. This encodes CASSRGSQETQYF.

This clone is a singleton in its sample. This chain connects TRBV7-6 to TRBJ1-5, with D maybe TRBD1 (5 bases). Trimming pared 9 bases from V and 3 bases from J, leaving 18 bases between. This CDR3 is built from 15 residues. In germline, CDR1 is SGHVS, CDR2 FNYEAQ. CDR3 sequence: CARKLWGGSNQPQHF. CDR3 nucleotides: TGTGCCAGGAAACTTTGGGGGGGGTCCAATCAGCCCCAGCATTTT.

V is TRBV6-5 and J is TRBJ2-1, with 9 bases fitting TRBD2. Trimming cost V 6 bases and J 1 base; bases outside gene matches: 4. Germline values: CDR1 MNHEY, CDR2 SVGAGI. The CDR3 length is 15 residues. The CDR3 coding sequence is TGTGCCAGCAGACCGACTAGCGGTTCCTACAATGAGCAGTTCTTC. As protein: CASRPTSGSYNEQFF.

The chain links TRBV6-2 or TRBV6-3 to TRBJ2-7, with 11 bases lining up with TRBD2. After removal of 0 bases from V and 4 bases from J, the junction contained 8 bases not matched to a gene. From germline, CDR1 is MNHEY and CDR2 SVGEGT. This CDR3 is 17 amino acids long. In DNA form, the CDR3 reads TGTGCCAGCAGTTACTCGAGGTCAGGACTAGCGGGTTACGAGCAGTACTTC. The encoded protein is CASSYSRSGLAGYEQYF.

The chain recombines TRBV30 with TRBJ2-1; 7 bases align to TRBD2. V shed 5 bases and J 2 bases; nucleotides not matched to a gene: 9. The CDR3 length is 15 residues. Germline CDR1 and CDR2: GTSNPN and SVGIG (reference sequence). The CDR3 protein is CAWLPGGSPYNEQFF. DNA for the CDR3: TGTGCCTGGCTCCCTGGCGGGAGCCCCTACAATGAGCAGTTCTTC.

CDR3 in amino acids: CASSVGQGRTGNTIYF. As DNA, the CDR3 is TGTGCCAGTAGTGTCGGACAGGGGAGAACTGGAAACACCATATATTTT. This rearrangement joins TRBV19 to TRBJ1-3, with 9 bases identical to TRBD1. CDR1 LNHDA and CDR2 SQIVND come from the germline V gene (reference sequence). Germline trimming cut 5 bases from V and 2 bases from J; bases unmatched to any gene: 7. CDR3 size: 16 residues.

Only one count was recorded for this clone. This rearrangement joins TRBV30 to TRBJ1-4; D is undetermined. V shed 5 bases and J shed 5 bases, with 9 bases lying between them. This CDR3 comprises 12 residues. Germline V gene lookup returns CDR1 GTSNPN and CDR2 SVGIG (reference sequence). CDR3 amino acids: CAWDYQNEKLFF. The CDR3 DNA reads as TGTGCCTGGGATTACCAGAATGAAAAACTGTTTTTT.

V and J are TRBV7-2 and TRBJ2-5; D uncertain. This CDR3 comprises 13 residues. V was cut by 2 bases and J by 4 bases, with 8 bases left in between. CDR1 and CDR2 (germline): SGHTA, FQGNSA. The CDR3 spells CASSLTRRETQYF. Written as DNA, the CDR3 is TGTGCCAGCAGCTTAACGAGGAGAGAGACCCAGTACTTC.

This clone appeared a single time. The rearrangement uses TRBV11-2 and TRBJ2-3, with D tentatively TRBD2 (5 bases). Germline lookup yields CDR1 SGHAT and CDR2 FQNNGV. Deletions cut 2 bases from V and 0 bases from J, with 12 bases between. CDR3 size: 16 residues. The DNA for the CDR3 is TGTGCCAGCAGCTTATGGGCAGACTACAGCACAGATACGCAGTATTTT. It translates to CASSLWADYSTDTQYF.

The chain couples TRBV21-1 to TRBJ2-5; the table's D call, TRBD1, was not checked against the DNA. TRBV21-1 is deemed a pseudogene. The CDR3 totals 16 residues. The CDR3 DNA follows: TGTGCCAGCAGCCTAGGGGTCCAGGGGGATCTGGAGACCCAGTACTTC. This gives the protein CASSLGVQGDLETQYF.

CDR3 nucleotide sequence: TGTGCCAGCAGCTTAGAGGAGACTAATGAAAAACTGTTTTTT. The encoded protein is CASSLEETNEKLFF. This chain connects TRBV7-9 to TRBJ1-4; no definite D call. Looked up from germline, CDR1 is SEHNR and CDR2 is FQNEAQ (reference sequence). The ends were cut back, 1 base at V and 2 bases at J, with 5 bases in the middle. This CDR3 spans 14 amino acids.

The rearrangement links TRBV12-3 or TRBV12-4 to TRBJ2-5; D unclear. V lost 5 bases, J lost 5 bases, and 12 bases lay in between. This CDR3 region has 13 residues. The CDR3 here is CASSRSSGETQYF. CDR3 coding DNA: TGTGCCAGCAGTCGATCCTCTGGCGAGACCCAGTACTTC.

The gene calls are TRBV6-5 and TRBJ2-7; 8 positions agree with TRBD1. The CDR3 length is 14 residues. V shed 4 bases and J 5 bases; nucleotides not matched to a gene: 7. The germline CDR1 and CDR2 sequences are MNHEY and SVGAGI. The DNA of the CDR3 is TGTGCCAGCAGTTCGGGACAGGTTGGGAACGAGCAGTACTTC. Residues: CASSSGQVGNEQYF.

The chain carries TRBV9 and TRBJ2-5; 7 bases map to TRBD1. Germline CDR1 and CDR2: SGDLS and YYNGEE. After removal of 0 bases from V and 0 bases from J, the junction contained 5 bases not matched to a gene. This CDR3 contains 16 residues. The chain's CDR3 is CASSVGTGADQETQYF. CDR3 DNA: TGTGCCAGCAGCGTAGGAACAGGGGCAGACCAAGAGACCCAGTACTTC. Drawing the rest from reference TRBV9 and TRBJ2-5, the complete variable domain is DSGVTQTPKHLITATGQRVTLRCSPRSGDLSVYWYQQSLDQGLQFLIQYYNGEERAKGNILERFSAQQFPDLHSELNLSSLELGDSALYFCASSVGTGADQETQYFGPGTRLLVL.

CDR3 amino acids: CASTPETGRETQYF. CDR3 in DNA: TGTGCCAGCACCCCCGAGACAGGGAGGGAGACCCAGTACTTC. The chain combines TRBV6-2 or TRBV6-3 with TRBJ2-5; D possibly corresponds to TRBD1 (7 bases). V lost 7 bases to trimming and J lost 5 bases, with 17 bases between them. The CDR3 runs to 14 residues. The germline V gene encodes CDR1 MNHEY and CDR2 SVGEGT.

This clone appeared a single time. V and J are TRBV7-2 and TRBJ1-1; maybe TRBD1 (5 bases). This CDR3 comprises 15 residues. Germline loops: CDR1 SGHTA, CDR2 FQGNSA. With 5 bases removed from V and 1 base from J, the gap between germline ends came to 14 bases. This CDR3 reads CASSPDQGRNTEAFF. The CDR3 nucleotides are TGTGCCAGCAGCCCAGACCAGGGAAGGAACACTGAAGCTTTCTTT. The full variable domain, with the rest looked up from reference TRBV7-2 and TRBJ1-1, is GAGVSQSPSNKVTEKGKDVELRCDPISGHTALYWYRQSLGQGLEFLIYFQGNSAPDKSGLPSDRFSAERTGGSVSTLTIQRTQQEDSAVYLCASSPDQGRNTEAFFGQGTRLTVV.

This clone was detected only once. The V gene is TRBV6-2 or TRBV6-3, the J gene TRBJ1-1; D uncertain. V gave up 2 bases and J gave up 1 base, with 14 bases separating them. Per germline, CDR1 MNHEY and CDR2 SVGEGT. This CDR3 region has 16 residues. The CDR3 DNA is TGTGCCAGCAGTTACAGGTTGGGCAGGCAGAACACTGAAGCTTTCTTT. Protein sequence: CASSYRLGRQNTEAFF.